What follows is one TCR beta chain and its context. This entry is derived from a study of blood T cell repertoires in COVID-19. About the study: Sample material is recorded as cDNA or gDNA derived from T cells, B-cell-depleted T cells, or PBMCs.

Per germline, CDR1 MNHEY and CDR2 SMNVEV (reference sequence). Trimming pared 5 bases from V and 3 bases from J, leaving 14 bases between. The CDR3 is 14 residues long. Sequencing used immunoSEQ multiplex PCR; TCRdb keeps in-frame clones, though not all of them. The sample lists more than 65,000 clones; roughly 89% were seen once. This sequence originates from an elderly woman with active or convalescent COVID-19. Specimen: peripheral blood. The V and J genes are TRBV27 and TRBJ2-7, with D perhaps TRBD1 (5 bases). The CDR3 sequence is CASSKRTSHYEQYF. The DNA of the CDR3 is TGTGCCAGCAGTAAGAGGACAAGCCACTACGAGCAGTACTTC.